This T cell receptor (beta chain) was identified in a study of CD8 T cells in Susac syndrome. TCR beta was sequenced from blood CD8+ and CD4+ T cells. The multiple sclerosis control group consisted of treatment-naive patients whose relapsing-remitting disease, which was either stable or active, fulfilled revised McDonald criteria. Random hexamers were used to reverse transcribe the RNA input (about 0.5 to 1 ug). immunoSEQ multiplex PCR amplified TCR beta CDR3 across 54 Vbeta, 13 Jbeta. TCRdb analysed the immunoSEQ multiplex PCR reads with MiXCR anew, one entry per CDR3 protein. The sample contains about 440,000 distinct CDR3 sequences, around 85% of which appear only once. The specimen sequenced was CD8+ T cells from PBMCs. This clonotype originated in a human donor with multiple sclerosis.

The CDR3 DNA reads TGTGCCAGCAGTTCGGACAGCAGCAAATCCATGAACACTGAAGCTTTCTTT. Translation gives CASSSDSSKSMNTEAFF. The V call is TRBV6-5, the J call TRBJ1-1; a possible D gene is TRBD1 (6 bases). V lost 4 bases, J lost 0 bases, and 18 bases lay in between. CDR1 and CDR2 from the germline V gene are MNHEY and SVGAGI. CDR3 length equals 17 residues.